This TCR beta chain was sequenced during a study of siplizumab effects on memory and regulatory T cells. Coculturing at 37°C lasted six to seven days for the mixed lymphocyte reaction cells. Clones were read by immunoSEQ multiplex PCR, and TCRdb kept only the in-frame ones, dropping some. The profile shows some 15,000 clones, less than 55% of them singletons. Whole-study findings and limits: Alloreactive sequences whose origin lay in unstimulated CD4+ memory cells were significantly reduced by siplizumab.

By share of the sample, this clone is medium-sized (0.01 to 0.1%). The antigen is unknown. V dropped 4 bases and J dropped 4; count of bases not matched to a gene: 7. CDR1 is MNHNS, CDR2 SASEGT, per germline. The length of the CDR3 is 16 residues. The rearrangement links TRBV6-1 to TRBJ1-2, with 12 bases that match TRBD1. The receptor was derived from a human donor in good health; the cells came from an allogeneic mixed lymphocyte reaction. Some clones in this sample may be carry-over from other donors' samples. The sequenced sample consisted of CFSE-low (dividing) CD4+ T cells sorted from an allogeneic mixed lymphocyte reaction. In DNA form, the CDR3 reads TGTGCCAGCAGTGGAGGGACAGGGGGCTTTCTCTATGGCTACACCTTC. This translates into CASSGGTGGFLYGYTF.